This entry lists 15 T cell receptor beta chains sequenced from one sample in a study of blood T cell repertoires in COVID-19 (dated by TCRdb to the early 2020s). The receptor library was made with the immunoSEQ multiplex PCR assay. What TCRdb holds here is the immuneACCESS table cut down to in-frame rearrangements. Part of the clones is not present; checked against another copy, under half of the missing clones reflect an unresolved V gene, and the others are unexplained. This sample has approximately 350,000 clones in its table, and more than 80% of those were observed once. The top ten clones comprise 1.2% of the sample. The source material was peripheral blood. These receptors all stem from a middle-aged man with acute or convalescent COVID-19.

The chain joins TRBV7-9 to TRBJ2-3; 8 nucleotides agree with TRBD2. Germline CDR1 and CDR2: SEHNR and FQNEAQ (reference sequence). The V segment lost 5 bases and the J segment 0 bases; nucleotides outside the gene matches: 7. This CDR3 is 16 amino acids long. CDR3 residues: CASSAQTSVSTDTQYF. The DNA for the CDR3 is TGTGCCAGCAGCGCCCAGACTAGCGTAAGCACAGATACGCAGTATTTT.

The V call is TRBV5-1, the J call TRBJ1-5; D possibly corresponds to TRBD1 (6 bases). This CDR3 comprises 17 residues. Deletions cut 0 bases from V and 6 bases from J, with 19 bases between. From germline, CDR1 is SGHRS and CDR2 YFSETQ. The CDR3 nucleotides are TGCGCCAGCAGCTTGGGGACAGCTACCAGTGTCGGTCAGCCCCAGCATTTT. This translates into CASSLGTATSVGQPQHF.

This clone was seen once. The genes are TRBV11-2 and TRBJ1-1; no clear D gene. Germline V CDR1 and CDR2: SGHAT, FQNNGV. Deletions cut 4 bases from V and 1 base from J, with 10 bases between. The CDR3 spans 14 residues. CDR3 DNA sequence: TGTGCCAGCAGCTACCATGGGCCGAACACTGAAGCTTTCTTT. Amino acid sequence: CASSYHGPNTEAFF.

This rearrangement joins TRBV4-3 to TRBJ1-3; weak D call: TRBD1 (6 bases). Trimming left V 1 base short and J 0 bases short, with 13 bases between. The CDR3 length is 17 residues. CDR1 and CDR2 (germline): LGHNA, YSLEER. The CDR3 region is CASSQAPTGTSGNTIYF. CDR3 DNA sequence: TGCGCCAGCAGCCAAGCACCGACAGGCACCTCTGGAAACACCATATATTTT.

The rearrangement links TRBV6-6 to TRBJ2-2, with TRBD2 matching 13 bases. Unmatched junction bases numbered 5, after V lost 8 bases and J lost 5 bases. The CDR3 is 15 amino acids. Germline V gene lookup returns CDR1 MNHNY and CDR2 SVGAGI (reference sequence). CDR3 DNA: TGTGCCAGCCTCCCGACTAGCGGGGGGACCGGGGAGCTGTTTTTT. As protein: CASLPTSGGTGELFF.

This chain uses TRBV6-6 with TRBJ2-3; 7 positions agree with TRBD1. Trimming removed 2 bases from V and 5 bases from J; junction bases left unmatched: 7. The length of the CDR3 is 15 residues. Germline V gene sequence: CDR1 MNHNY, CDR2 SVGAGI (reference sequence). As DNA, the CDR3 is TGTGCCAGCAGTTACCCACCTACAGGGGTAGATACGCAGTATTTT. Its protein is CASSYPPTGVDTQYF.

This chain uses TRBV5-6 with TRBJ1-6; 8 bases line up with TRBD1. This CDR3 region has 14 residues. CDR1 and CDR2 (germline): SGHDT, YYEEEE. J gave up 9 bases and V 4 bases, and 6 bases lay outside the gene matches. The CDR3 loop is CASSQDRELSPLHF. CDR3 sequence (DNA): TGTGCCAGCAGCCAGGACAGGGAGCTTTCACCCCTCCACTTT. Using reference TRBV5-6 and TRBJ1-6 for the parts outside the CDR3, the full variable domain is DAGVTQSPTHLIKTRGQQVTLRCSPKSGHDTVSWYQQALGQGPQFIFQYYEEEERQRGNFPDRFSGHQFPNYSSELNVNALLLGDSALYLCASSQDRELSPLHFGNGTRLTVT.

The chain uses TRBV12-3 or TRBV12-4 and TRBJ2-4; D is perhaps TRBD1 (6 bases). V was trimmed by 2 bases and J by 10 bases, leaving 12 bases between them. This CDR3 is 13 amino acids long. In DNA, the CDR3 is TGTGCCAGCAGTTTACAACCAGGGGAAATTCAGTACTTC. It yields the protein CASSLQPGEIQYF.

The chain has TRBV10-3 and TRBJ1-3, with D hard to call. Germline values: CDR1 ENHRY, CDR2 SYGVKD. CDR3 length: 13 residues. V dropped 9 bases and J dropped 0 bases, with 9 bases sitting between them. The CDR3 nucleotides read TGTGCCATTTCGCAGAACTCTGGAAACACCATATATTTT. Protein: CAISQNSGNTIYF.

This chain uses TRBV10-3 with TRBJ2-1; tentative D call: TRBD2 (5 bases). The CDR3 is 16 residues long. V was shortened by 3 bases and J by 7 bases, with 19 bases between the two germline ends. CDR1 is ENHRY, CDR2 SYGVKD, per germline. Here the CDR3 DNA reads TGTGCCATCAGTGAAAGGCGAGAGGGCCCTAGGAATGAGCAGTTCTTC. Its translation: CAISERREGPRNEQFF.

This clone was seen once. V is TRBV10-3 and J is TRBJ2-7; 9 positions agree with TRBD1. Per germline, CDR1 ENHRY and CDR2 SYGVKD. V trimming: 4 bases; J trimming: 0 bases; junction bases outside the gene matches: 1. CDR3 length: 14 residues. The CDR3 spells CAISGDRASYEQYF. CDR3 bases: TGTGCCATCAGTGGGGACAGGGCCTCCTACGAGCAGTACTTC.

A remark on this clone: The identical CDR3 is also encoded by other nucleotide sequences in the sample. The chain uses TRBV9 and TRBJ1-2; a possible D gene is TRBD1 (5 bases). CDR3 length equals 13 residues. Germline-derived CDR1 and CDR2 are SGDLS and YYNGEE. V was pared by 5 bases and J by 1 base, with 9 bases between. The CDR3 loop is CASSVDSNYGYTF. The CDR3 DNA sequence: TGTGCCAGCAGTGTCGACAGTAACTATGGCTACACCTTC.

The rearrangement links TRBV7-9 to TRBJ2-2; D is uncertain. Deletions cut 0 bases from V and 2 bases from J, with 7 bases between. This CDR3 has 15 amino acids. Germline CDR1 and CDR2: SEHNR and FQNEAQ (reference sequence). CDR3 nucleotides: TGTGCCAGCAGCTTAGCCCGAGAAAACACCGGGGAGCTGTTTTTT. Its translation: CASSLARENTGELFF. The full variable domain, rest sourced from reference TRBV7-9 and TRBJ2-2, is DTGVSQNPRHKITKRGQNVTFRCDPISEHNRLYWYRQTLGQGPEFLTYFQNEAQLEKSRLLSDRFSAERPKGSFSTLEIQRTEQGDSAMYLCASSLARENTGELFFGEGSRLTVL.

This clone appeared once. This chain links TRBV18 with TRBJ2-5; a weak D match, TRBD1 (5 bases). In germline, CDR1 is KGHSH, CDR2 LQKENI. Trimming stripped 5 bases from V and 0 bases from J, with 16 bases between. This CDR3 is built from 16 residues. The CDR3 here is CASSSFSPGYQETQYF. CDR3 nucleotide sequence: TGTGCCAGCTCATCTTTCAGCCCAGGGTACCAAGAGACCCAGTACTTC.

The CDR3 nucleotides are TGCAGTGCTAGGAGCCTTAATGAGCAGTTCTTC. Amino acids: CSARSLNEQFF. The V gene is TRBV20-1, the J gene TRBJ2-1; D gene uncertain. V lost 3 bases and J lost 7, with 7 bases in between. Germline V gene data show CDR1 as DFQATT and CDR2 as SNEGSKA (reference sequence). The CDR3 contains 11 residues.